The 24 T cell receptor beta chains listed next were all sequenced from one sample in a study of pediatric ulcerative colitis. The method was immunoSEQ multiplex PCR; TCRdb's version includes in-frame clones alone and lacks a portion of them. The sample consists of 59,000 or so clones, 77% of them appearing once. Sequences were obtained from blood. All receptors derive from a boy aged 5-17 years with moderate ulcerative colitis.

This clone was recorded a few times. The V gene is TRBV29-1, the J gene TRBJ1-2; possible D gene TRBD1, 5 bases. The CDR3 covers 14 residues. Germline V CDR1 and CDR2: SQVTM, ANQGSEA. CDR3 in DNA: TGCAGTGTAGTTGGTCGGGACGGCAACTATGGCTACACCTTC. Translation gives CSVVGRDGNYGYTF.

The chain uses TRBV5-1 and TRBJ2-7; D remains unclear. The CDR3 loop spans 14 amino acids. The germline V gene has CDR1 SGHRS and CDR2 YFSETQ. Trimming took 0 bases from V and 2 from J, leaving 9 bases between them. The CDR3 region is CASSLVHGAYEQYF. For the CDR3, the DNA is TGCGCCAGCAGCTTGGTTCACGGAGCCTACGAGCAGTACTTC.

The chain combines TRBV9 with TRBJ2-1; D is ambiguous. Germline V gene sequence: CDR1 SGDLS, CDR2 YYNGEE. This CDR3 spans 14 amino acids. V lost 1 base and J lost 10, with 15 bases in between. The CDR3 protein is CASSVKVRVDEQFF. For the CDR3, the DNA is TGTGCCAGCAGCGTAAAAGTTAGGGTCGACGAGCAGTTCTTC.

The CDR3, as DNA: TGTGCCAGTAGAGTCAAACAGGGGCCGAACTATGGCTACACCTTC. It is translated as CASRVKQGPNYGYTF. This rearrangement joins TRBV19 to TRBJ1-2; 7 bases agree with TRBD1. V was clipped by 6 bases and J by 2 bases; unmatched bases: 9. Germline V gene data show CDR1 as LNHDA and CDR2 as SQIVND (reference sequence). The CDR3 extends over 15 amino acids.

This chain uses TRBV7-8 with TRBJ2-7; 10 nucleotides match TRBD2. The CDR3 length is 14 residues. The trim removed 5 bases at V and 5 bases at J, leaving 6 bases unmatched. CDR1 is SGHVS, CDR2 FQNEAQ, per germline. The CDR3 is CASSPSGRSHEQYF. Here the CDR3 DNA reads TGTGCCAGCAGCCCTAGCGGGAGAAGCCACGAGCAGTACTTC.

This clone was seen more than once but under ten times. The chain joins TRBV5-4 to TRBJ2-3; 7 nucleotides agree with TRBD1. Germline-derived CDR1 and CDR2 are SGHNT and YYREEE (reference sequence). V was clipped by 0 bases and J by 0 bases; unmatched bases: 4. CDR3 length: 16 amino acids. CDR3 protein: CASSLEGQTSTDTQYF. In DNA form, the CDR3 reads TGTGCCAGCAGCTTGGAGGGACAGACTAGCACAGATACGCAGTATTTT.

CDR3 protein: CASSIGGIDNEQFF. The CDR3 coding sequence is TGTGCCAGTAGTATCGGCGGGATCGATAATGAGCAGTTCTTC. This chain joins TRBV19 and TRBJ2-1, with a possible D match to TRBD2 (6 bases). This CDR3 contains 14 residues. Germline V gene data show CDR1 as LNHDA and CDR2 as SQIVND (reference sequence). The germline V and J ends were trimmed by 3 bases and 7 bases, with 13 bases remaining between them.

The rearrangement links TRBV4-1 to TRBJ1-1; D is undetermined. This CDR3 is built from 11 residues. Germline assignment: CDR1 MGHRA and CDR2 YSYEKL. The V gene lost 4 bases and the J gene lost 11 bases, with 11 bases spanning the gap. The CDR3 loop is CASSLGGLAFF. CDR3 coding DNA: TGCGCCAGCAGCCTTGGCGGATTGGCTTTCTTT.

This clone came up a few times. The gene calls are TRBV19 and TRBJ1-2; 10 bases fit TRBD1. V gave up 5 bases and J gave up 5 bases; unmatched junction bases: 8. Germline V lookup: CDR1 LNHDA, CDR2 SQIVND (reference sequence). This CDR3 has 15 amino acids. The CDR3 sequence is CASSPRTGGRYGYTF. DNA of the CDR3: TGTGCCAGTAGTCCAAGGACAGGGGGGCGGTATGGCTACACCTTC.

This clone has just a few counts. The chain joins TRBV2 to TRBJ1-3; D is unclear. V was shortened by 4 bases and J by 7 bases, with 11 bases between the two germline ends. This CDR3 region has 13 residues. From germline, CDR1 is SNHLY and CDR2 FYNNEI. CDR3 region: CASSGGFRNTIYF. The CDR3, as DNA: TGTGCCAGCAGTGGTGGATTTCGGAACACCATATATTTT.

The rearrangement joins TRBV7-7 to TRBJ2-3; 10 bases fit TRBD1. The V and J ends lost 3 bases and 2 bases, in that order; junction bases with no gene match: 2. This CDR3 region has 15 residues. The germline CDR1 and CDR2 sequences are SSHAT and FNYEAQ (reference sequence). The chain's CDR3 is CASSFGTGATDTQYF. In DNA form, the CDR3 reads TGTGCCAGCAGCTTCGGGACAGGGGCCACAGATACGCAGTATTTT.

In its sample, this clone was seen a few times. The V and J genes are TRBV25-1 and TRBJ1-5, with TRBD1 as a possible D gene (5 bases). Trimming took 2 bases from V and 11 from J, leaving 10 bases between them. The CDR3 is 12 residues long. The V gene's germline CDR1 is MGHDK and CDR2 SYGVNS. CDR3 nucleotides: TGTGCCAGCAGTGAAGGGGCGTCAGCCCAGCATTTT. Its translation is CASSEGASAQHF.

CDR3 DNA sequence: TGTGCCAGCTCACCAACGGGAAGCCAAGAGACCCAGTACTTC. Translated: CASSPTGSQETQYF. This chain joins TRBV18 and TRBJ2-5; tentative D call: TRBD2 (5 bases). V was trimmed by 2 bases and J by 1 base, leaving 8 bases between them. Germline V gene lookup returns CDR1 KGHSH and CDR2 LQKENI. This CDR3 is 14 amino acids long.

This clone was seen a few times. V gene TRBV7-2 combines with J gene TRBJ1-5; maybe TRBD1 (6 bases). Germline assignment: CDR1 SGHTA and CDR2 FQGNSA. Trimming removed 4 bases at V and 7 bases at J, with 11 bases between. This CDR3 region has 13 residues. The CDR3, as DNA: TGTGCCAGCAGCTCCAAGGGGGAACAGCCCCAGCATTTT. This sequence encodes CASSSKGEQPQHF.

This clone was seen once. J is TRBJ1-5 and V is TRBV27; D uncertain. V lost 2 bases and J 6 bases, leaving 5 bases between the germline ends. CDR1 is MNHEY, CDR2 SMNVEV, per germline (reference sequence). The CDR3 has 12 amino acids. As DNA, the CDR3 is TGTGCCAGCAGTTTAATGGGTCAGCCCCAGCATTTT. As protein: CASSLMGQPQHF.

The CDR3, as DNA: TGCAGTGTCGTGGGACCGCGAGGCTACACCTTC. Translating gives CSVVGPRGYTF. This rearrangement joins TRBV20-1 to TRBJ1-2; tentative D call: TRBD1 (5 bases). The CDR3 spans 11 residues. The V end lost 7 bases, the J end lost 8 bases, and 14 bases lay between the germline ends. The V gene's germline CDR1 is DFQATT and CDR2 SNEGSKA (reference sequence).

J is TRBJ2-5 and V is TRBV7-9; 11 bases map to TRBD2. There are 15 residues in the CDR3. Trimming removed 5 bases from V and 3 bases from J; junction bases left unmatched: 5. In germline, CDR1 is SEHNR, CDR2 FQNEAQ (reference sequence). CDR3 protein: CASSPRGLAEETQYF. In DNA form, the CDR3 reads TGTGCCAGCAGCCCGAGGGGACTAGCGGAAGAGACCCAGTACTTC.

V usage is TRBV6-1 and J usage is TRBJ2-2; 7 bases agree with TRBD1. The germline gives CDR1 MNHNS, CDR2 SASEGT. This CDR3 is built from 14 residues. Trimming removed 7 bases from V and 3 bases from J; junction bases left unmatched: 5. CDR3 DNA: TGTGCCAGCACCGGGACAGTGGACACCGGGGAGCTGTTTTTT. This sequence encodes CASTGTVDTGELFF.

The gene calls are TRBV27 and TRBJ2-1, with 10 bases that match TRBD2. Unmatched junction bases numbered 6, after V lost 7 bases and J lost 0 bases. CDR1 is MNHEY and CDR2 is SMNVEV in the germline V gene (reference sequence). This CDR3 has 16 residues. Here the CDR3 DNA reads TGTGCCAGCATAGGACTAGCGGACAGCTCCTACAATGAGCAGTTCTTC. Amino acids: CASIGLADSSYNEQFF.

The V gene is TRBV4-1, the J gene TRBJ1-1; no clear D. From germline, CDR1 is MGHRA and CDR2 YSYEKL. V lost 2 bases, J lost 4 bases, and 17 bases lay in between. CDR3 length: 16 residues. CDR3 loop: CASSQTDSFPSTEAFF. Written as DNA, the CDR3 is TGCGCCAGCAGCCAAACAGACTCGTTCCCGAGCACTGAAGCTTTCTTT.

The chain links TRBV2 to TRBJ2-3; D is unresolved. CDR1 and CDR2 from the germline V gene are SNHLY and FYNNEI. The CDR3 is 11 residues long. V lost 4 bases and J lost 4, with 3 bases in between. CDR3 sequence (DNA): TGTGCCAGCAGTGTGTCAGATACGCAGTATTTT. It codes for CASSVSDTQYF.

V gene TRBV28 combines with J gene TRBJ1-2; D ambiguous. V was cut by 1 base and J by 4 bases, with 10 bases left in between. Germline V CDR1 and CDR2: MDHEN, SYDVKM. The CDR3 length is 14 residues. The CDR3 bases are TGTGCCAGCAGTTTATACTCCGTACGCTATGGCTACACCTTC. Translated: CASSLYSVRYGYTF.

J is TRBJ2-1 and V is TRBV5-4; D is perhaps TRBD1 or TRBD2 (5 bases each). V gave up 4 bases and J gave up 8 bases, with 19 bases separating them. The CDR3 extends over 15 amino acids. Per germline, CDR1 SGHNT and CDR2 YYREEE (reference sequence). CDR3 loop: CASSTRGKQVDEQFF. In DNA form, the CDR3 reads TGTGCCAGCAGCACCCGGGGCAAGCAAGTCGATGAGCAGTTCTTC.

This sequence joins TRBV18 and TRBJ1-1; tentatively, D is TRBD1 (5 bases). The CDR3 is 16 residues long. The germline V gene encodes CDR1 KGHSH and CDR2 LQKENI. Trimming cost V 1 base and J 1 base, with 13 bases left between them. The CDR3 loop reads CASSPLQVGENTEAFF. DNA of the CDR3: TGTGCCAGCTCACCACTACAGGTGGGGGAGAACACTGAAGCTTTCTTT.